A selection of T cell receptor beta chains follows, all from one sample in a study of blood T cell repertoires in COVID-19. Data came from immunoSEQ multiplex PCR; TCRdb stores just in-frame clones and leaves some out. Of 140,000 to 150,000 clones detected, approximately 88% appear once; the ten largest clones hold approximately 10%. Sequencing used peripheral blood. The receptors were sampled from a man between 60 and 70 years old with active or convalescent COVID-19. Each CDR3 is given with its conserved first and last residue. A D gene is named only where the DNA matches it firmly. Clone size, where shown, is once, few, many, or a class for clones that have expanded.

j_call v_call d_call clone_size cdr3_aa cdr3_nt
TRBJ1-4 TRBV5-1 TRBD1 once CASSLGQGNEKLFF TGCGCCAGCAGTTTGGGACAGGGAAATGAAAAACTGTTTTTT
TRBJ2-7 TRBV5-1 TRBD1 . CASSSRTGTIYEQYF TGCGCCAGCAGCTCGAGGACAGGGACGATCTACGAGCAGTACTTC
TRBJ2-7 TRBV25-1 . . CASSKAEGVYEQYF TGTGCCAGCAGTAAAGCGGAGGGAGTCTACGAGCAGTACTTC
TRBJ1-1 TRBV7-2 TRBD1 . CASSYRDRENTEAFF TGTGCCAGCAGCTACCGGGACAGGGAGAACACTGAAGCTTTCTTT
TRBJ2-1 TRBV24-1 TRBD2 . CATSDLGSGSFNEQFF TGTGCCACCAGTGATTTGGGTAGCGGGAGTTTCAATGAGCAGTTCTTC
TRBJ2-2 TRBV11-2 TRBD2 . CASSPRGGSGAGELFF TGTGCCAGCAGCCCAAGGGGCGGGAGCGGGGCCGGGGAGCTGTTTTTT
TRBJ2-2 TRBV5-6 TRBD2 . CASSFRTSGSAGELFF TGTGCCAGCAGCTTTCGGACTAGCGGGAGCGCCGGGGAGCTGTTTTTT
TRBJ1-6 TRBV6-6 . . CASRPDGQGSPLHF TGTGCCAGCAGACCCGACGGTCAGGGTTCACCCCTCCACTTT
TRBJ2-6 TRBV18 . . CASSTGLGSGANVLTF TGTGCCAGCTCAACGGGACTTGGCTCTGGGGCCAACGTCCTGACTTTC
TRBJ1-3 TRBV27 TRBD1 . CASRLTGAYRNTIYF TGTGCCAGCAGATTAACAGGGGCTTATAGAAACACCATATATTTT
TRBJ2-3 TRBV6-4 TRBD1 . CASSAQGGTDTQYF TGTGCCAGCAGTGCCCAGGGGGGCACAGATACGCAGTATTTT
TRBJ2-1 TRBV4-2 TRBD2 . CASSQWGTREGRNEQFF TGTGCCAGCAGCCAATGGGGTACTAGGGAGGGGCGCAATGAGCAGTTCTTC
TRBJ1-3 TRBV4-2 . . CASSQVSGSGNTIYF TGTGCCAGCAGCCAAGTGTCAGGGTCTGGAAACACCATATATTTT
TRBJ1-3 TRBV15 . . CATREDSFSGNTIYF TGTGCCACCAGGGAGGACAGCTTCTCTGGAAACACCATATATTTT
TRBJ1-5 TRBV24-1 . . CATSDSSVANQPQHF TGTGCCACCAGTGATTCATCGGTCGCCAATCAGCCCCAGCATTTT
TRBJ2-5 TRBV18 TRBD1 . CASSSTGDETQYF TGTGCCAGCTCATCGACAGGGGACGAGACCCAGTACTTC
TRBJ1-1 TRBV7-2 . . CASSLVPQGLVAFF TGTGCCAGCAGCTTAGTACCACAGGGTTTGGTGGCTTTCTTT
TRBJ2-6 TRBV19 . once CAGSTSRSGANVLTF TGTGCCGGTAGTACGTCGCGCTCTGGGGCCAACGTCCTGACTTTC
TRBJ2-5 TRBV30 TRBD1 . CAWNRGEGETQYF TGTGCCTGGAACAGGGGAGAAGGAGAGACCCAGTACTTC
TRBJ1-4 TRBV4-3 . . CASSQALGTGEKLFF TGCGCCAGCAGCCAAGCCCTGGGAACGGGGGAAAAACTGTTTTTT
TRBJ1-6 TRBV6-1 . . CASRVGDSPLHF TGTGCCAGCAGGGTAGGAGATTCACCCCTCCACTTT
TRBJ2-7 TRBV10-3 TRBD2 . CAISPTSDYEQYF TGTGCCATCAGTCCGACTAGCGACTACGAGCAGTACTTC
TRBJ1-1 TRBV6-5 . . CASSRRGNTEAFF TGTGCCAGCAGTCGACGGGGGAACACTGAAGCTTTCTTT
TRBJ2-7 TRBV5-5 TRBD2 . CASSLVRPGLATHEQYF TGTGCCAGCAGCTTGGTGAGGCCGGGACTAGCTACCCACGAGCAGTACTTC
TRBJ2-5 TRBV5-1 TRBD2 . CASSFPLAGRQETQYF TGCGCCAGCAGCTTCCCACTAGCGGGAAGACAAGAGACCCAGTACTTC
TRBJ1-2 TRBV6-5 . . CASRWGGSNYGYTF TGTGCCAGCAGATGGGGGGGGAGTAACTATGGCTACACCTTC
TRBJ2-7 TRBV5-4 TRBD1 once CASRRDRSYEQYF TGTGCCAGCAGAAGGGACAGATCCTACGAGCAGTACTTC
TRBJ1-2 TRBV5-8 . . CASSLYGGNYGYTF TGTGCCAGCAGCTTGTACGGGGGGAACTATGGCTACACCTTC
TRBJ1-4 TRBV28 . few CAGKGGAPNEKLFF TGTGCCGGGAAAGGGGGGGCCCCTAATGAAAAACTGTTTTTT
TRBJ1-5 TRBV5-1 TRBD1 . CASSGTDRGHQPQHF TGCGCCAGCAGCGGGACGGACAGGGGGCATCAGCCCCAGCATTTT
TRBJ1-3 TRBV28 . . CASSLRGPSSGNTIYF TGTGCCAGCAGTTTAAGGGGCCCTTCCTCTGGAAACACCATATATTTT
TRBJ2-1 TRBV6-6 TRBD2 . CASSIGTTEQFF TGTGCCAGCAGTATCGGGACTACTGAGCAGTTCTTC
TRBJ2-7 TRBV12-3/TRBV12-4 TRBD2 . CASSLLAGSEQYF TGTGCCAGCAGTTTACTAGCGGGAAGTGAGCAGTACTTC
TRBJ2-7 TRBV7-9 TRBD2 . CASSSQSAGVSEQYF TGTGCCAGCAGCTCCCAATCGGCGGGAGTTTCCGAGCAGTACTTC
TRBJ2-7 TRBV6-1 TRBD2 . CASSERTSGSRVTEQYF TGTGCCAGCAGTGAACGGACTAGCGGGAGTCGGGTGACCGAGCAGTACTTC
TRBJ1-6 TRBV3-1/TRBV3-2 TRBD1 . CASSQSTGVNSPLHF TGTGCCAGCAGCCAATCGACAGGGGTTAATTCACCCCTCCACTTT
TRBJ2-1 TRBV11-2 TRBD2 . CASSLILASYNEQFF TGTGCCAGCAGCTTAATACTAGCGTCGTACAATGAGCAGTTCTTC
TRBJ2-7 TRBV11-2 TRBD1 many CASSLLRDRGPYEQYF TGTGCCAGCAGCTTACTCCGGGACAGGGGACCCTACGAGCAGTACTTC
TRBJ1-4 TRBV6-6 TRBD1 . CASSYVGQGEEKLFF TGTGCCAGCAGTTACGTGGGACAGGGGGAGGAAAAACTGTTTTTT
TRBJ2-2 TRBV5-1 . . CASKTENTGELFF TGCGCCAGCAAAACAGAGAACACCGGGGAGCTGTTTTTT
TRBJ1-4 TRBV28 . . CASSLSGPENEKLFF TGTGCCAGCAGTTTATCGGGTCCGGAGAATGAAAAACTGTTTTTT
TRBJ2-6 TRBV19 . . CASKLRDISGANVLTF TGTGCCAGTAAACTCAGGGACATCTCTGGGGCCAACGTCCTGACTTTC
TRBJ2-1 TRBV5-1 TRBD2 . CASSIRREKLSSSYNEQFF TGCGCCAGCAGTATAAGGCGGGAGAAGCTTTCGAGCTCCTACAATGAGCAGTTCTTC
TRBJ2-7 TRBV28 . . CASIPSQGRASDEQYF TGTGCCAGCATCCCCTCGCAGGGTAGGGCCAGCGACGAGCAGTACTTC
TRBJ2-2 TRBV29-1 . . CSAARPSTGELFF TGCAGCGCCGCGCGGCCGAGCACCGGGGAGCTGTTTTTT
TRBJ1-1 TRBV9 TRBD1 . CASSPRLRGDTEAFF TGTGCCAGCAGCCCGCGACTCAGGGGGGACACTGAAGCTTTCTTT
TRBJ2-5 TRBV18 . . CASSPGGKETQYF TGTGCCAGCTCACCAGGGGGGAAAGAGACCCAGTACTTC
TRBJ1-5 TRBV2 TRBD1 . CASSQGQGKRNQPQHF TGTGCCAGCAGTCAGGGACAGGGGAAAAGGAATCAGCCCCAGCATTTT
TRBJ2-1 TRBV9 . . CASSVTGSSYNEQFF TGTGCCAGCAGCGTAACAGGGAGCTCCTACAATGAGCAGTTCTTC
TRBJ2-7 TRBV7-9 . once CASSLERAAYEQYF TGTGCCAGCAGCTTAGAGCGAGCGGCCTACGAGCAGTACTTC
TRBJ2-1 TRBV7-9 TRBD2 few CASRRSGGPSGWNEQFF TGTGCCAGCAGGAGAAGCGGGGGACCTAGCGGGTGGAATGAGCAGTTCTTC
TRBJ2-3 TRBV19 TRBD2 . CASRETSGSSDTQYF TGTGCCAGTAGGGAGACTAGCGGGAGTTCAGATACGCAGTATTTT
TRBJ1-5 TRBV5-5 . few CASSSGRGRGQPQHF TGTGCCAGCAGCTCAGGGAGGGGAAGGGGTCAGCCCCAGCATTTT
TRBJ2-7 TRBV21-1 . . CASSAGWSYEQYF TGTGCCAGCAGTGCGGGGTGGAGCTACGAGCAGTACTTC